Listed below are T cell receptor beta chains from one sample, sequenced in a study of identical twins. TCRdb used MiXCR to reprocess the 5' RACE reads, holding one entry per CDR3 protein. This table holds some 560,000 distinct CDR3 sequences, over 8.5% found once. The sample was also reused in another study, on yellow fever vaccine responses in identical twins.

The sequencing input was PBMCs. The receptors were sampled from a young woman in good health. The CDR3 runs from the conserved cysteine through the conserved F or W. The order of the fields is V gene, clone size, J gene, D gene, CDR3 protein, CDR3 DNA. A D gene is named only where the DNA matches it firmly. The size field is filled for only some rows; it gives once, few, many or a size class.

>TRBV20-1|many|TRBJ2-7|TRBD2
CSAKTSGDLEQYF
TGCAGTGCTAAAACTAGCGGGGATTTGGAGCAGTACTTC
>TRBV21-1|many|TRBJ2-7|-
CASSKGDETSGYEQYF
TGTGCCAGCAGCAAAGGTGATGAGACTAGCGGCTACGAGCAGTACTTC
>TRBV9|few|TRBJ2-7|-
CASSVGPHSTYEQYF
TGTGCCAGCAGCGTAGGGCCCCACAGTACCTACGAGCAGTACTTC
>TRBV5-1|few|TRBJ1-4|-
CASRRGDNEKLFF
TGCGCCAGCAGGAGGGGAGATAATGAAAAACTGTTTTTT
>TRBV30|-|TRBJ2-3|TRBD2
CAWRGTSGLSTQYF
TGTGCCTGGAGAGGGACTAGCGGGCTGAGTACGCAGTATTTT
>TRBV6-5|-|TRBJ2-1|-
CASSYYTGINEQFF
TGTGCCAGCAGTTACTATACAGGTATCAATGAGCAGTTCTTC
>TRBV7-3|few|TRBJ2-5|TRBD2
CASSTTTSRGETQYF
TGTGCCAGCAGCACGACGACTAGCCGTGGTGAGACCCAGTACTTC
>TRBV28|many|TRBJ2-7|TRBD1
CASSSTGLYEQYF
TGTGCCAGCAGTTCGACAGGGCTCTACGAGCAGTACTTC
>TRBV29-1|many|TRBJ2-7|TRBD2
CSVDFAGDYEQYF
TGCAGCGTTGATTTTGCGGGGGACTACGAGCAGTACTTC
>TRBV6-5|many|TRBJ2-7|-
CASSLTRSEQYF
TGTGCCAGCAGCCTAACTAGGAGCGAGCAGTACTTC
>TRBV25-1|-|TRBJ2-6|-
CASSEVRFSGANVLTF
TGTGCCAGCAGTGAAGTGAGGTTCTCTGGGGCCAACGTCCTGACTTTC
>TRBV5-1|-|TRBJ2-3|-
CASSLEQRNLLLNTQYF
TGCGCCAGCAGCTTGGAACAAAGGAATCTGCTCCTAAATACGCAGTATTTT
>TRBV19|few|TRBJ1-2|-
CASSMNEYGYTF
TGTGCCAGTAGTATGAACGAGTATGGCTACACCTTC
>TRBV12-3/TRBV12-4|many|TRBJ1-6|TRBD1
CASSRRQGNSPLHF
TGTGCCAGCAGCCGTCGACAGGGAAATTCACCCCTCCACTTT
>TRBV20-1|many|TRBJ2-5|-
CSAQKPAALKETQYF
TGCAGTGCTCAAAAGCCAGCGGCCCTGAAAGAGACCCAGTACTTC
>TRBV30|many|TRBJ1-1|-
CAWGRRGLNTEAFF
TGTGCCTGGGGGAGAAGGGGACTTAACACTGAAGCTTTCTTT
>TRBV3-1|many|TRBJ1-2|TRBD1
CASSQYTRQGGYTF
TGTGCCAGCAGCCAATACACGCGACAGGGAGGCTACACCTTC
>TRBV5-1|-|TRBJ2-1|-
CASSLSGASYNEQFF
TGCGCCAGCAGCTTGTCCGGGGCGTCCTACAATGAGCAGTTCTTC
>TRBV6-2/TRBV6-3|-|TRBJ1-5|-
CASSTPSRPQHF
TGTGCCAGCAGTACACCTTCGCGGCCCCAGCATTTT
>TRBV5-1|-|TRBJ2-5|-
CASSLGDHQETQYF
TGCGCCAGCAGCCTGGGGGACCACCAAGAGACCCAGTACTTC
>TRBV29-1|many|TRBJ2-3|TRBD2
CSVVSSGRMGTDTQYF
TGCAGCGTCGTATCGAGCGGGAGGATGGGGACAGATACGCAGTATTTT
>TRBV6-5|few|TRBJ2-7|-
CASSYGPGVVEQYF
TGTGCCAGCAGTTATGGTCCCGGAGTGGTCGAGCAGTACTTC
>TRBV4-1|-|TRBJ2-1|-
CASSQSLFYNEQFF
TGCGCCAGCAGCCAAAGTCTTTTCTACAATGAGCAGTTCTTC
>TRBV7-8|few|TRBJ2-5|TRBD2
CASSLEVGRAETQYF
TGTGCCAGCAGCTTAGAGGTCGGGAGGGCAGAGACCCAGTACTTC
>TRBV20-1|few|TRBJ2-1|TRBD2
CSAELAGVSYNEQFF
TGCAGTGCGGAACTAGCGGGGGTCTCCTACAATGAGCAGTTCTTC
>TRBV4-3|many|TRBJ2-7|-
CASSQVGYSYEQYF
TGCGCCAGCAGCCAAGTGGGGTACTCCTACGAGCAGTACTTC
>TRBV3-1|-|TRBJ2-1|TRBD2
CASSQVSGGTLSHEQFF
TGTGCCAGCAGCCAAGTCTCCGGGGGGACCCTTAGCCATGAGCAGTTCTTC
>TRBV6-2/TRBV6-3|once|TRBJ2-7|-
CASCQRPNYEQYF
TGTGCCAGCTGTCAAAGACCTAACTACGAGCAGTACTTC
>TRBV7-9|many|TRBJ2-3|TRBD2
CASSTGLANTQYF
TGTGCCAGCAGCACGGGACTAGCGAATACGCAGTATTTT
>TRBV29-1|-|TRBJ1-4|-
CSVGEGSNEKLFF
TGCAGCGTTGGAGAGGGGTCTAATGAAAAACTGTTTTTT
>TRBV18|-|TRBJ2-3|TRBD2
CASSRGTSGTTDTQYF
TGTGCCAGCTCACGCGGGACTAGCGGGACTACAGATACGCAGTATTTT
>TRBV14|many|TRBJ2-7|-
CASSLPNTDGFYEQYF
TGTGCCAGCAGCCTACCAAACACCGACGGTTTCTACGAGCAGTACTTC
>TRBV29-1|many|TRBJ2-7|-
CSALDYEQYF
TGCAGCGCTTTAGACTACGAGCAGTACTTC
>TRBV10-2|few|TRBJ2-7|-
CASAPGLRTDLYEQYF
TGCGCCAGCGCACCCGGCCTAAGGACAGACCTATACGAGCAGTACTTC
>TRBV5-1|many|TRBJ2-1|-
CASSLPPGDWDNEQFF
TGCGCCAGCAGCTTGCCGCCGGGAGATTGGGACAATGAGCAGTTCTTC
>TRBV29-1|many|TRBJ2-3|-
CSAGPTDTQYF
TGCAGCGCTGGACCGACAGATACGCAGTATTTT
>TRBV30|-|TRBJ2-1|TRBD2
CAWALAGAREQFF
TGTGCCTGGGCCCTAGCGGGGGCCCGGGAGCAGTTCTTC
>TRBV5-1|few|TRBJ2-3|-
CASSLGLDTSTDTQYF
TGCGCCAGCAGCTTGGGACTAGATACTAGCACAGATACGCAGTATTTT
>TRBV5-1|-|TRBJ2-1|TRBD2
CASSWSGGSSYNEQFF
TGCGCCAGCAGCTGGAGTGGCGGGAGCTCCTACAATGAGCAGTTCTTC
>TRBV4-2|many|TRBJ2-3|-
CASRVTSRPRGTPRADTQYF
TGTGCCAGCAGAGTAACCTCCAGGCCCCGAGGGACTCCGCGGGCAGATACGCAGTATTTT
>TRBV29-1|-|TRBJ2-7|-
CSVTQGLSEQYF
TGCAGCGTTACACAGGGTTTAAGCGAGCAGTACTTC
>TRBV30|-|TRBJ2-7|-
CAWSSGNSYEQYF
TGTGCCTGGAGTTCGGGAAACTCCTACGAGCAGTACTTC
>TRBV29-1|many|TRBJ2-2|-
CSVDSGGRNTGELFF
TGCAGCGTTGATAGTGGAGGCCGGAACACCGGGGAGCTGTTTTTT
>TRBV19|few|TRBJ2-1|TRBD1
CASSVDRSSYNEQFF
TGTGCCAGTAGTGTGGACAGGAGCTCCTACAATGAGCAGTTCTTC
>TRBV27|few|TRBJ2-1|-
CASSLLETTWGEQFF
TGTGCCAGCAGTTTACTAGAAACCACGTGGGGTGAGCAGTTCTTC
>TRBV20-1|few|TRBJ2-7|-
CSAPGLAGNAYEQYF
TGCAGTGCCCCTGGGCTGGCGGGAAATGCCTACGAGCAGTACTTC
>TRBV12-3/TRBV12-4|many|TRBJ1-2|-
CALPGDGDVGGYTF
TGTGCTTTGCCAGGGGACGGAGATGTGGGTGGCTACACCTTC
>TRBV29-1|-|TRBJ2-1|-
CSVDQYVEQFF
TGCAGCGTTGATCAGTATGTTGAGCAGTTCTTC
>TRBV5-6|many|TRBJ2-3|-
CASSGNSGIGRDTQYF
TGTGCCAGCAGCGGAAACTCGGGAATCGGTAGGGATACGCAGTATTTT
>TRBV3-1|many|TRBJ2-1|-
CASSQVARGGVGRNEQFF
TGTGCCAGCAGCCAAGTCGCAAGAGGGGGGGTTGGACGCAATGAGCAGTTCTTC
>TRBV10-2|many|TRBJ2-7|-
CASSETATAYEQYF
TGCGCCAGCAGTGAAACAGCCACGGCCTACGAGCAGTACTTC
>TRBV7-2|-|TRBJ2-7|-
CASSLVGTPPYEQYF
TGTGCCAGCAGCTTAGTTGGGACTCCCCCCTACGAGCAGTACTTC
>TRBV15|many|TRBJ2-1|TRBD2
CATSRLGLAGEGNEQFF
TGTGCCACCAGCAGACTCGGACTAGCGGGAGAGGGTAATGAGCAGTTCTTC